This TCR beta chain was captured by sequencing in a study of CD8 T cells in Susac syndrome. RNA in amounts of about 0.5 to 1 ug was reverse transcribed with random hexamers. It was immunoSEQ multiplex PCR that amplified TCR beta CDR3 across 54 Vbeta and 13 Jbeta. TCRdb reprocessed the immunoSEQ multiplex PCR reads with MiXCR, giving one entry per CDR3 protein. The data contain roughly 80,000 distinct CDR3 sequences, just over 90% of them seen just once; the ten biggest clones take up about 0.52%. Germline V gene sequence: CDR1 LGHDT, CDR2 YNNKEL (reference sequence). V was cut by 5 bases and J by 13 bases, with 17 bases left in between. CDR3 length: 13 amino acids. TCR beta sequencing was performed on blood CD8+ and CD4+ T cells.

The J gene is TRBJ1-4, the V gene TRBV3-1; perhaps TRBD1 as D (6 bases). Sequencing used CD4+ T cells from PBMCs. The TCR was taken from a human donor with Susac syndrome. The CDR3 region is CASSYRTDLGLFF. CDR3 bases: TGTGCCAGCAGCTACCGGACAGACCTTGGACTGTTTTTT.